Listed here are 22 T cell receptor beta chains from one sample, sequenced in a study of Ad26.COV2.S vaccination and SARS-CoV-2 variants. The assay was immunoSEQ multiplex PCR, and TCRdb's table has in-frame clones only and misses some. The data hold some 290,000 clones, with about 82% observed a single time. The treatment is: around 19 received Ad26.COV2.S at low or high dose, single or two shots; a few received placebo; per-sample allocation not given. The investigators took samples on day 63 after the first vaccine or placebo injection. This specimen consisted of peripheral blood, obtained in a trial of Ad26.COV2.S vaccine versus placebo. These receptors were taken from a person aged 18-60 years who received the Ad26.COV2.S COVID-19 vaccine or a placebo.

The CDR3 DNA reads TGCGCCAGCAGGGGGGGGCGCGGGGAGACCCAGTACTTC. Translating gives CASRGGRGETQYF. The V and J genes are TRBV5-1 and TRBJ2-5, with D tentatively TRBD2 (7 bases). Germline lookup yields CDR1 SGHRS and CDR2 YFSETQ. V was clipped by 5 bases and J by 5 bases, with 13 bases between them. The CDR3 length is 13 residues.

This chain connects TRBV4-3 to TRBJ1-5; 8 bases align to TRBD1. This CDR3 has 15 amino acids. The germline V gene encodes CDR1 LGHNA and CDR2 YSLEER. The V gene end was trimmed by 1 base and the J gene end by 7 bases; junction bases not matched to a gene: 6. Here the CDR3 reads CASSQVDRAGQPQHF. The DNA for the CDR3 is TGCGCCAGCAGCCAAGTGGACAGGGCCGGACAGCCCCAGCATTTT.

The chain employs TRBV29-1 and TRBJ2-3; 11 bases match TRBD2. The CDR3 extends over 13 amino acids. Unmatched junction bases numbered 6, after V lost 6 bases and J lost 7 bases. Germline V lookup: CDR1 SQVTM, CDR2 ANQGSEA. The CDR3 DNA sequence: TGCAGCGTCATAGCGGGGGGGCCTAATACGCAGTATTTT. It yields the protein CSVIAGGPNTQYF.

This chain joins TRBV24-1 and TRBJ2-1; 7 bases are a match to TRBD1. Germline V gives CDR1 KGHDR, CDR2 SFDVKD. V trimming: 5 bases; J trimming: 8 bases; junction bases outside the gene matches: 8. The CDR3 runs to 14 residues. CDR3 bases: TGTGCCACCAGTGCCAACACAGGGGACGATGAGCAGTTCTTC. Its protein product is CATSANTGDDEQFF.

This clone came up once. The rearrangement links TRBV18 to TRBJ2-5; 9 nucleotides align to TRBD2. CDR1 KGHSH and CDR2 LQKENI come from the germline V gene. The J segment lost 3 bases and the V segment lost 3 bases, leaving 2 bases of the junction unmatched. The CDR3 covers 14 residues. The CDR3 nucleotides read TGTGCCAGCTCACCGCGGGGGGGCAAAGAGACCCAGTACTTC. Its translation is CASSPRGGKETQYF.

About this clone itself: This sample includes further DNA sequences coding for the same CDR3. The chain links TRBV9 to TRBJ2-2; tentatively, D is TRBD1 (6 bases). The CDR3 consists of 15 residues. From germline, CDR1 is SGDLS and CDR2 YYNGEE. With 0 bases removed from V and 4 bases from J, the gap between germline ends came to 10 bases. The CDR3 spells CASSVGGLGTGELFF. The CDR3 coding sequence is TGTGCCAGCAGCGTAGGGGGGCTGGGCACCGGGGAGCTGTTTTTT.

The chain uses TRBV7-6 and TRBJ1-3, with 7 nucleotides matching TRBD1. CDR1 and CDR2 (germline): SGHVS, FNYEAQ. J lost 4 bases, V lost 5 bases, and 2 bases had no gene match. CDR3 length: 13 amino acids. DNA of the CDR3: TGTGCCAGCAGCCGGGACAGCGGAAACACCATATATTTT. Amino acid sequence: CASSRDSGNTIYF.

There are a few counts of this clone. The chain carries TRBV18 and TRBJ1-1; D might be TRBD1 (5 bases). CDR3 length equals 14 residues. The V end was cut by 2 bases, the J end by 5 bases, with 12 bases between. CDR1 and CDR2 from the germline V gene are KGHSH and LQKENI. CDR3 coding DNA: TGTGCCAGCTCACCAGCCCCGAGGGGAACTGAAGCTTTCTTT. It specifies CASSPAPRGTEAFF.

This chain links TRBV20-1 with TRBJ2-5; 9 bases map to TRBD2. Germline lookup yields CDR1 DFQATT and CDR2 SNEGSKA (reference sequence). The CDR3 runs to 14 residues. V shed 3 bases, J shed 7 bases, and the junction held 9 bases outside the gene matches. The CDR3 DNA sequence: TGCAGTGCTAGTATGGCGGGGGGGACTAGGACCCAGTACTTC. Residues: CSASMAGGTRTQYF.

The gene calls are TRBV5-1 and TRBJ2-7; 11 bases fit TRBD2. CDR1 SGHRS and CDR2 YFSETQ come from the germline V gene. The CDR3 covers 14 residues. Trimming took 1 base from V and 6 from J; bases not matched to a gene: 3. The CDR3: CASSLMGTSGEQYF. The CDR3 region has the DNA TGCGCCAGCAGCTTGATGGGGACTAGCGGCGAGCAGTACTTC. The whole variable domain, remainder taken from reference TRBV5-1 and TRBJ2-7, is KAGVTQTPRYLIKTRGQQVTLSCSPISGHRSVSWYQQTPGQGLQFLFEYFSETQRNKGNFPGRFSGRQFSNSRSEMNVSTLELGDSALYLCASSLMGTSGEQYFGPGTRLTVT.

V gene TRBV5-4 combines with J gene TRBJ1-3; D is unresolved. The CDR3 totals 15 residues. Per the germline V gene, CDR1 is SGHNT and CDR2 is YYREEE (reference sequence). V was trimmed by 0 bases and J by 0 bases, leaving 7 bases between them. CDR3 amino acids: CASSLGAYSGNTIYF. The CDR3, as DNA: TGTGCCAGCAGCTTGGGTGCATACTCTGGAAACACCATATATTTT.

V and J are TRBV2 and TRBJ2-1, with D hard to call. Germline values: CDR1 SNHLY, CDR2 FYNNEI. The V and J ends lost 5 bases and 2 bases respectively, with 10 bases between them. This CDR3 is built from 14 residues. The CDR3 region is CASSQDFTYNEQFF. The CDR3 bases are TGTGCCAGCAGTCAGGATTTTACCTACAATGAGCAGTTCTTC.

The sample holds one count of this clone. The sample carries other DNA sequences with the same CDR3. J is TRBJ2-6 and V is TRBV9, with 7 bases lining up with TRBD1. From germline, CDR1 is SGDLS and CDR2 YYNGEE. CDR3 size: 17 residues. V trimming: 0 bases; J trimming: 0 bases; junction bases outside the gene matches: 3. CDR3 DNA: TGTGCCAGCAGCGTAGCGGGACAGTCCTCTGGGGCCAACGTCCTGACTTTC. This sequence encodes CASSVAGQSSGANVLTF.

This clone is a singleton in its sample. The chain recombines TRBV24-1 with TRBJ1-2, with TRBD1 identical over 9 bases. J lost 8 bases, V lost 7 bases, and 4 bases had no gene match. CDR3 size: 12 residues. The germline CDR1 and CDR2 sequences are KGHDR and SFDVKD. The CDR3 spells CATRGQGSGYTF. CDR3 DNA sequence: TGTGCCACCAGAGGACAGGGGAGCGGCTACACCTTC.

The table lists this clone with a count of one. This sequence joins TRBV11-3 and TRBJ2-2; 9 nucleotides line up with TRBD1. Losses at the gene ends were 5 bases for V and 4 bases for J; bases not matched to a gene: 8. There are 16 residues in the CDR3. Germline CDR1 SGHNT, CDR2 YENEEA. The CDR3 loop is CASSPRDRVGTGELFF. The CDR3 coding sequence is TGTGCCAGCAGCCCCCGGGACAGGGTAGGCACCGGGGAGCTGTTTTTT. Looking up the rest from reference TRBV11-3 and TRBJ2-2 gives the full variable domain: EAGVVQSPRYKIIEKKQPVAFWCNPISGHNTLYWYLQNLGQGPELLIRYENEEAVDDSQLPKDRFSAERLKGVDSTLKIQPAELGDSAVYLCASSPRDRVGTGELFFGEGSRLTVL.

The chain links TRBV18 to TRBJ1-4; 9 bases agree with TRBD1. The CDR3 is 13 residues long. The J segment lost 8 bases and the V segment lost 6 bases, leaving 4 bases of the junction unmatched. Looked up from germline, CDR1 is KGHSH and CDR2 is LQKENI. CDR3 nucleotides: TGTGCCAGCTCCCTCGACAGGGGGGAAAAACTGTTTTTT. Translated, it gives CASSLDRGEKLFF. The full variable domain, rest sourced from reference TRBV18 and TRBJ1-4, is NAGVMQNPRHLVRRRGQEARLRCSPMKGHSHVYWYRQLPEEGLKFMVYLQKENIIDESGMPKERFSAEFPKEGPSILRIQQVVRGDSAAYFCASSLDRGEKLFFGSGTQLSVL.

The chain combines TRBV19 with TRBJ1-4; TRBD1 might be the D (5 bases). Between the trimmed V and J ends, which lost 5 bases and 8 bases, there was a span of 15 bases. In germline, CDR1 is LNHDA, CDR2 SQIVND (reference sequence). The CDR3 sequence is 14 residues long. CDR3: CASSAGTIVEKLFF. In DNA, the CDR3 is TGTGCCAGTAGTGCCGGGACCATAGTCGAAAAACTGTTTTTT. The whole variable domain, filled in from reference TRBV19 and TRBJ1-4, reads DGGITQSPKYLFRKEGQNVTLSCEQNLNHDAMYWYRQDPGQGLRLIYYSQIVNDFQKGDIAEGYSVSREKKESFPLTVTSAQKNPTAFYLCASSAGTIVEKLFFGSGTQLSVL.

This chain uses TRBV12-3 or TRBV12-4 with TRBJ1-4; D is unresolved. V lost 6 bases, J lost 7 bases, and 9 bases lay in between. The CDR3 covers 12 residues. The CDR3, as DNA: TGTGCCAGCAGACGCTGGGGTGAAAAACTGTTTTTT. It yields the protein CASRRWGEKLFF.

This chain connects TRBV4-3 to TRBJ2-5; tentatively, D is TRBD1 or TRBD2 (6 bases each). CDR1 and CDR2 from the germline V gene are LGHNA and YSLEER. V lost 4 bases and J lost 4, with 16 bases in between. The length of the CDR3 is 15 residues. The CDR3 loop reads CASSPRGSGPETQYF. The CDR3 region has the DNA TGCGCCAGCAGCCCAAGGGGGAGCGGGCCAGAGACCCAGTACTTC.

The chain links TRBV19 to TRBJ2-1; D is undetermined. Trimming stripped 1 base from V and 7 bases from J, with 17 bases between. Germline V gene data show CDR1 as LNHDA and CDR2 as SQIVND (reference sequence). The CDR3 consists of 16 residues. The CDR3 region is CASSIGRQRRSNEQFF. The CDR3 coding sequence is TGTGCCAGTAGTATAGGGCGGCAGAGAAGGTCGAATGAGCAGTTCTTC.

The count of this clone is one. This chain links TRBV6-2 or TRBV6-3 with TRBJ2-7; D uncertain. Trimming took off 5 bases at V and 2 bases at J, with 10 bases between the two ends. CDR1 and CDR2 (germline): MNHEY, SVGEGT. This CDR3 has 13 amino acids. The CDR3 bases are TGTGCCAGCAGTAGGACGGCGGCCTACGAGCAGTACTTC. The encoded protein is CASSRTAAYEQYF.

CDR3 amino acids: CASSPPGRTKNIQYF. CDR3 DNA sequence: TGTGCCAGCAGCCCCCCAGGGAGGACCAAAAACATTCAGTACTTC. The chain has TRBV7-8 and TRBJ2-4; D perhaps matches TRBD2 (6 bases). Looked up from germline, CDR1 is SGHVS and CDR2 is FQNEAQ. This CDR3 comprises 15 residues. With 5 bases removed from V and 2 bases from J, the gap between germline ends came to 13 bases.